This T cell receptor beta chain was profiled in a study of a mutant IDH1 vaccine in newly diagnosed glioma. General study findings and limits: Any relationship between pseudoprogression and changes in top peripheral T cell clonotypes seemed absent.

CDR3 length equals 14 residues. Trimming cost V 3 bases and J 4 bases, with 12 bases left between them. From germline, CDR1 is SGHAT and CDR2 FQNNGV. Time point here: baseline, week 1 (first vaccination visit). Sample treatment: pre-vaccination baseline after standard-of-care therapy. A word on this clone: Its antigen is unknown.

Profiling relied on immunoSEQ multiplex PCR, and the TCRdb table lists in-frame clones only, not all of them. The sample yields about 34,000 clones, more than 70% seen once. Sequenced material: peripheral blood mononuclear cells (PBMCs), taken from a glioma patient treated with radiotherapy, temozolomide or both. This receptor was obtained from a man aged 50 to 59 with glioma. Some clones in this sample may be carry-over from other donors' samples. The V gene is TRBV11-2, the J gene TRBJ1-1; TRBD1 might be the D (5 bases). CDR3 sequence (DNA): TGTGCCAGCAGCTTTGGGGGGGGAAGCACTGAAGCTTTCTTT. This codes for CASSFGGGSTEAFF.